Listed below are T cell receptor beta chains from one sample, sequenced in a study of cytomegalovirus exposure and HLA in healthy donors. The repertoire was sequenced with immunoSEQ multiplex PCR; TCRdb's copy has only in-frame clones and lacks some. The sample includes over 150,000 clones, roughly 77% of them seen just once. Input material: PBMCs. Source of these receptors: a woman aged 18-29 years in good health and CMV-seronegative. Each CDR3 is given with its conserved first and last residue. Each record gives: V gene, clone size, D gene, J gene, CDR3 protein, CDR3 DNA. The D gene is left open where the match is weak. Not every row has a clone size; where given, it reads once, few, many or a size class.

TRBV7-9	.	TRBD1	TRBJ2-7	CASSLDRDRTYEQYF	TGTGCCAGCAGCTTAGATCGGGACAGAACCTACGAGCAGTACTTC
TRBV5-4	.	TRBD2	TRBJ2-3	CASRGGRADTQYF	TGTGCCAGCCGGGGGGGCCGCGCAGATACGCAGTATTTT
TRBV27	.	.	TRBJ2-2	CASRGVGPPNTGELFF	TGTGCCAGCAGAGGGGTCGGGCCACCGAACACCGGGGAGCTGTTTTTT
TRBV6-1	.	.	TRBJ2-3	CASNRYSIRTDTQYF	TGTGCCAGCAACCGCTACAGCATTCGCACAGATACGCAGTATTTT
TRBV5-1	.	.	TRBJ2-2	CASSSGATGELFF	TGCGCCAGCAGTTCAGGGGCCACCGGGGAGCTGTTTTTT
TRBV19	.	.	TRBJ1-5	CASSITQKNQPQHF	TGTGCCAGTAGTATTACGCAGAAAAATCAGCCCCAGCATTTT
TRBV6-1	few	TRBD1	TRBJ1-2	CASRAPGTGFDYTF	TGTGCCAGCAGAGCCCCCGGGACAGGGTTTGACTACACCTTC
TRBV7-3	.	TRBD1	TRBJ2-3	CASSLSSGGLTDTQYF	TGTGCCAGCAGCTTATCTTCAGGGGGCTTGACAGATACGCAGTATTTT
TRBV7-9	few	TRBD1	TRBJ1-5	CASSLGQGNQPQHF	TGTGCCAGCAGCTTGGGACAGGGGAATCAGCCCCAGCATTTT
TRBV9	few	.	TRBJ2-7	CASSVAVLASSYEQYF	TGTGCCAGCAGCGTAGCGGTCCTAGCCTCTTCCTACGAGCAGTACTTC
TRBV5-1	.	.	TRBJ1-1	CASSFVVAGNTEAFF	TGCGCCAGCAGCTTTGTAGTCGCGGGGAACACTGAAGCTTTCTTT
TRBV18	.	TRBD1	TRBJ2-3	CASSQRGQGYDTQYF	TGTGCCAGCTCGCAGAGGGGACAGGGATACGATACGCAGTATTTT
TRBV7-3	.	.	TRBJ1-3	CASSRPEGGSGNTIYF	TGTGCCAGCAGCCGGCCAGAAGGGGGTTCTGGAAACACCATATATTTT
TRBV7-9	.	.	TRBJ1-2	CASRTRDHGYTF	TGTGCCAGCAGAACCAGGGATCACGGCTACACCTTC
TRBV5-1	.	.	TRBJ2-3	CASSFDSPDTQYF	TGCGCCAGCAGCTTCGACAGCCCAGATACGCAGTATTTT
TRBV4-1	.	TRBD2	TRBJ2-5	CASSREASTGGKETQYF	TGCGCCAGCAGCCGAGAGGCCAGCACGGGGGGGAAGGAGACCCAGTACTTC
TRBV9	.	TRBD2	TRBJ2-1	CASSALNPLAGGLSSYNEQFF	TGTGCCAGCAGCGCATTAAACCCACTAGCGGGGGGGCTCAGCTCCTACAATGAGCAGTTCTTC
TRBV5-1	.	.	TRBJ1-1	CASSLGATGKRTEAFF	TGCGCCAGCAGCTTGGGAGCTACAGGGAAGCGGACTGAAGCTTTCTTT
TRBV18	.	.	TRBJ1-1	CASSPPGRGEAFF	TGTGCCAGCTCACCACCAGGACGGGGTGAAGCTTTCTTT
TRBV28	.	TRBD1	TRBJ2-5	CASSTGTGGGEQYF	TGTGCCAGCAGTACCGGGACAGGGGGTGGTGAGCAGTACTTC
TRBV9	.	.	TRBJ2-5	CASSVATSYQETQYF	TGTGCCAGCAGCGTAGCTACTAGCTATCAAGAGACCCAGTACTTC
TRBV9	.	TRBD1	TRBJ1-4	CASSRQGQSKLFF	TGTGCCAGCAGCCGACAGGGACAGTCAAAACTGTTTTTT
TRBV4-1	.	TRBD2	TRBJ2-1	CASSQIEGLGPLNEQFF	TGCGCCAGCAGCCAGATTGAGGGACTAGGTCCCCTTAATGAGCAGTTCTTC
TRBV5-4	.	.	TRBJ2-3	CASSLVPIGGADTQYF	TGTGCCAGCAGCTTGGTTCCTATCGGGGGTGCAGATACGCAGTATTTT
TRBV7-2	.	.	TRBJ2-5	CASSLSTGIQETQYF	TGTGCCAGCAGCTTGAGCACAGGGATACAAGAGACCCAGTACTTC
TRBV6-5	.	TRBD1	TRBJ1-5	CASSLDRGNQPQHF	TGTGCCAGCAGTTTAGACAGGGGCAATCAGCCCCAGCATTTT
TRBV28	.	.	TRBJ1-5	CASSRSSTGHNQPQHF	TGTGCCAGCAGCCGTAGTAGTACAGGGCACAATCAGCCCCAGCATTTT
TRBV5-1	.	.	TRBJ2-1	CASSLSLANEQFF	TGCGCCAGCAGCTTGTCCCTAGCTAATGAGCAGTTCTTC
TRBV6-6	.	.	TRBJ2-7	CASSVPGLSSYEQYF	TGTGCCAGCAGTGTCCCAGGGTTAAGCTCCTACGAGCAGTACTTC
TRBV7-3	.	TRBD1	TRBJ2-1	CASSQNSGTGEFF	TGTGCCAGCAGTCAGAATAGCGGGACAGGGGAGTTCTTC
TRBV19	.	.	TRBJ2-2	CASSITIQGSNTGELFF	TGTGCCAGTAGTATCACCATACAGGGATCGAACACCGGGGAGCTGTTTTTT
TRBV5-1	few	TRBD2	TRBJ2-7	CASSLTAGGGNEQYF	TGCGCCAGCAGCTTAACGGCGGGAGGAGGGAACGAGCAGTACTTC
TRBV13	few	.	TRBJ2-7	CASSLGGAGEQYF	TGTGCCAGCAGCTTAGGGGGAGCGGGCGAGCAGTACTTC
TRBV29-1	once	TRBD1	TRBJ1-2	CSVGQGGYGYTF	TGCAGCGTGGGACAGGGGGGCTATGGCTACACCTTC
TRBV5-1	.	.	TRBJ1-2	CASRRGRDYGYTF	TGCGCCAGCCGAAGGGGCAGGGACTATGGCTACACCTTC
TRBV28	.	TRBD1	TRBJ1-1	CASSSGTGPLNTEAFF	TGTGCCAGCAGCTCCGGGACAGGACCCCTGAACACTGAAGCTTTCTTT
TRBV18	once	TRBD1	TRBJ1-2	CASSPTLSLKTGGGGSNYGYTF	TGTGCCAGCTCACCGACATTGAGCCTAAAGACAGGGGGCGGAGGATCTAACTATGGCTACACCTTC
TRBV5-1	.	.	TRBJ1-1	CASSRSPGSTEAFF	TGCGCCAGCAGTCGATCCCCGGGGAGCACTGAAGCTTTCTTT
TRBV7-3	.	.	TRBJ1-6	CASSRGHSNSPLHF	TGTGCCAGCAGCCGGGGACACTCAAATTCACCCCTCCACTTT
TRBV19	once	TRBD1	TRBJ2-7	CASSIGAPGQAAYEQYF	TGTGCCAGTAGTATAGGGGCACCGGGACAGGCCGCCTACGAGCAGTACTTC
TRBV5-5	.	TRBD1	TRBJ1-1	CASSPDRAEYTEAFF	TGTGCCAGCAGCCCAGACAGGGCCGAGTACACTGAAGCTTTCTTT
TRBV18	.	.	TRBJ1-5	CASSPTSGGGQPQHF	TGTGCCAGCTCACCAACAAGTGGGGGAGGCCAGCCCCAGCATTTT
TRBV6-5	few	TRBD1	TRBJ2-7	CASSGTGGYEQYF	TGTGCCAGCAGTGGGACAGGGGGCTACGAGCAGTACTTC
TRBV10-1	once	.	TRBJ2-1	CASSDLQWQGSEQFF	TGCGCCAGCAGTGATCTACAGTGGCAAGGGAGTGAGCAGTTCTTC
TRBV23-1	.	.	TRBJ2-7	CASSCHQAHMTGEQYF	TGCGCCAGCAGTTGCCACCAAGCCCACATGACGGGGGAGCAGTACTTC
TRBV15	many	.	TRBJ1-4	CATSSNEHEKLFF	TGTGCCACCAGCAGCAACGAACACGAAAAACTGTTTTTT
TRBV27	.	.	TRBJ1-4	CASSLRGSGRLATNEKLFF	TGTGCCAGCAGTTTAAGGGGAAGTGGGAGGTTAGCAACTAATGAAAAACTGTTTTTT
TRBV6-5	once	.	TRBJ1-2	CASSTPGLNYGYTF	TGTGCCAGCAGCACCCCGGGACTAAACTATGGCTACACCTTC
TRBV5-1	.	.	TRBJ1-1	CASSLGGEEAFF	TGCGCCAGCAGCTTAGGGGGTGAGGAAGCTTTCTTT